This TCR beta chain was sequenced for a study of blood T cell repertoires in COVID-19. The germline V gene has CDR1 SGHNT and CDR2 YENEEA. V shed 5 bases and J shed 2 bases, with 9 bases lying between them. The CDR3 length is 13 residues. The table came from immunoSEQ multiplex PCR; TCRdb's copy has only in-frame clones and leaves some out. The top ten clones hold more than 9% of a sample with some 200,000 clones, about 82% of them seen once. This sequence originates from an elderly woman with acute or convalescent COVID-19. Sequencing was performed on peripheral blood. The chain links TRBV11-3 to TRBJ1-2; D is ambiguous. CDR3 region: CASSLAQNYGYTF. The CDR3 nucleotides are TGTGCCAGCAGCCTAGCCCAGAACTATGGCTACACCTTC.